This T cell receptor (beta chain) was sequenced in a study of control samples from healthy donors and cancer patients. The CDR3 sequence is 15 residues long. Germline V gene sequence: CDR1 SGHDT, CDR2 YYEEEE. The trim removed 0 bases at V and 5 bases at J, leaving 6 bases unmatched. This clone was seen a single time. Profiled with immunoSEQ multiplex PCR; TCRdb holds only in-frame clones, not every one. The data contain fewer than 25,000 clones, 83% of them singletons. The V call is TRBV5-6, the J call TRBJ2-3; 7 bases agree with TRBD1. This sequence originates from a man aged 60 to 75 with head and neck cancer. Material for sequencing was PBMCs. DNA of the CDR3: TGTGCCAGCAGCTTGGGGACAGGTGGAAGAGATACGCAGTATTTT. Its translation: CASSLGTGGRDTQYF.